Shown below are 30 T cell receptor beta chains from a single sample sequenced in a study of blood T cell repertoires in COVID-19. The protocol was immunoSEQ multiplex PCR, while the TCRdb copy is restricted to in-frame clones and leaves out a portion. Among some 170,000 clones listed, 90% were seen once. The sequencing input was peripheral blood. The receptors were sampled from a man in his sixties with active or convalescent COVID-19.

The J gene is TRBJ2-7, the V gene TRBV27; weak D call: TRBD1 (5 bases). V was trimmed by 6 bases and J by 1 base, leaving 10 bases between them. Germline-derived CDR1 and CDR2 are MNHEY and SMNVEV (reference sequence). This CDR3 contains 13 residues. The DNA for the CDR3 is TGTGCCAGCAGCGCTCAGGGTTCCTACGAGCAGTACTTC. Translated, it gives CASSAQGSYEQYF.

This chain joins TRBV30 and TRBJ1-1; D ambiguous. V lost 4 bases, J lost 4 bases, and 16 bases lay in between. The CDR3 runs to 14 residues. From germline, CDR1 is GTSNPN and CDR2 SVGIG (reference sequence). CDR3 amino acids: CAWTRAPRGTEAFF. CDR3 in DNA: TGTGCCTGGACTCGGGCCCCTCGGGGCACTGAAGCTTTCTTT.

The CDR3, as DNA: TGCGCCAGCAGCCACGGGGACAGATCCGGGGATACGCAGTATTTT. Protein: CASSHGDRSGDTQYF. This chain links TRBV4-1 with TRBJ2-3, with TRBD1 identical over 7 bases. The junction had 9 bases not matched to a gene; V was cut back by 3 bases and J by 6 bases. The CDR3 is made up of 15 amino acids. CDR1 is MGHRA and CDR2 is YSYEKL in the germline V gene.

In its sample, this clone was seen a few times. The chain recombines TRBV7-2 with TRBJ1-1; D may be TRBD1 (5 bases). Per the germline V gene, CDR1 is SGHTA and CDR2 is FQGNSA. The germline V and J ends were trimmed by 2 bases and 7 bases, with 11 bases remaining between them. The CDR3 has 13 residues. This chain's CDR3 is CASSLSGGVEAFF. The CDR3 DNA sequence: TGTGCCAGCAGCTTATCCGGGGGAGTTGAAGCTTTCTTT.

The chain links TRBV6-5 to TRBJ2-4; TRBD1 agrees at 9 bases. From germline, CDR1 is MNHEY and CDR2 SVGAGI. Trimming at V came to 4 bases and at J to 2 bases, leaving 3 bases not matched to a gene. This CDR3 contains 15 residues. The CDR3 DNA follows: TGTGCCAGCAGTTGGACAGGGGAGACCAAAAACATTCAGTACTTC. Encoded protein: CASSWTGETKNIQYF.

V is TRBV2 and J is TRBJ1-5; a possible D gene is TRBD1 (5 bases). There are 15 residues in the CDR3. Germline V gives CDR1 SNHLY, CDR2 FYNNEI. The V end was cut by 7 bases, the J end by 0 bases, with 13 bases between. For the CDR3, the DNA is TGTGCCAGCACTCGACAGCCGTATAGCAATCAGCCCCAGCATTTT. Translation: CASTRQPYSNQPQHF.

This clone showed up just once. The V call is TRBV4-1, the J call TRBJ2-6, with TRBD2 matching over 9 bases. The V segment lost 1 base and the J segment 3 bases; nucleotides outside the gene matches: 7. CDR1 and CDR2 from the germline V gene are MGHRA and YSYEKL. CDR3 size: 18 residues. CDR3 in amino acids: CASSQGASGTNGANVLTF. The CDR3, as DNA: TGCGCCAGCAGCCAAGGGGCTAGCGGGACGAATGGGGCCAACGTCCTGACTTTC.

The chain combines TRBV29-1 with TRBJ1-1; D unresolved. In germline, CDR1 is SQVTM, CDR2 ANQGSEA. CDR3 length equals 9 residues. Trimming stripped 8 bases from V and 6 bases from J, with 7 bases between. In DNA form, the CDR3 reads TGCAGCCCCCGGGCTGAAGCTTTCTTT. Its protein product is CSPRAEAFF.

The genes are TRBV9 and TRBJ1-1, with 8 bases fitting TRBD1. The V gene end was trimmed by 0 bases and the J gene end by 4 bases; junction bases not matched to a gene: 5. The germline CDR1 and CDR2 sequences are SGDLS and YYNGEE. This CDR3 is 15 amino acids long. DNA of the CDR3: TGTGCCAGCAGCGTAGAGAGTACAGGGGGCACTGAAGCTTTCTTT. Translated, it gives CASSVESTGGTEAFF.

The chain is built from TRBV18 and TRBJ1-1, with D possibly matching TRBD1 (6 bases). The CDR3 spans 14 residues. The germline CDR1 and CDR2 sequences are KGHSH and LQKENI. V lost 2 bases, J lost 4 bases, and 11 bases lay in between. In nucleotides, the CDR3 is TGTGCCAGCTCACCAGGGCAGGGGCTCACTGAAGCTTTCTTT. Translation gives CASSPGQGLTEAFF.

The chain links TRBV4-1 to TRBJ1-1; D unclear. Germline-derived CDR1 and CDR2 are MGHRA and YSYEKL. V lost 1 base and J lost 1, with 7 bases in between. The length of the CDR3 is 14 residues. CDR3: CASSQVAQNTEAFF. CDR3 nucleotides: TGCGCCAGCAGCCAAGTTGCACAGAACACTGAAGCTTTCTTT.

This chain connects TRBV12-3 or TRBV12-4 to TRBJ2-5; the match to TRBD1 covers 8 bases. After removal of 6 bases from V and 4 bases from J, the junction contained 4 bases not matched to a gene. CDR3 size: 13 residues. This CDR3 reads CASSLGQGETQYF. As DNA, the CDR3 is TGTGCCAGCAGCCTCGGACAGGGAGAGACCCAGTACTTC.

CDR3 residues: CASSLWAPANTEAFF. The CDR3 nucleotides are TGCGCCAGCAGCTTGTGGGCCCCAGCAAACACTGAAGCTTTCTTT. The chain employs TRBV5-1 and TRBJ1-1, with D uncertain. The germline gives CDR1 SGHRS, CDR2 YFSETQ. V shed 1 base and J shed 2 bases, with 12 bases lying between them. This CDR3 has 15 amino acids.

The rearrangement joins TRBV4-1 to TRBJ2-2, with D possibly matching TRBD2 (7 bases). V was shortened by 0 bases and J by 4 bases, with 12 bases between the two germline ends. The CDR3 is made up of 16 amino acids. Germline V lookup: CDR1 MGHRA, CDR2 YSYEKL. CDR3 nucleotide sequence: TGCGCCAGCAGCCAAGATCGGGGGGCGGGCACCGGGGAGCTGTTTTTT. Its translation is CASSQDRGAGTGELFF.

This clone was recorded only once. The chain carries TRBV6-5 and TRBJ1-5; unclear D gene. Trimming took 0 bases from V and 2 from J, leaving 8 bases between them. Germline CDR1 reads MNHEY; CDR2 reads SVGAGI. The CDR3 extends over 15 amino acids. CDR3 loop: CASSYSGRGNQPQHF. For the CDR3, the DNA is TGTGCCAGCAGTTACTCCGGGAGGGGCAATCAGCCCCAGCATTTT.

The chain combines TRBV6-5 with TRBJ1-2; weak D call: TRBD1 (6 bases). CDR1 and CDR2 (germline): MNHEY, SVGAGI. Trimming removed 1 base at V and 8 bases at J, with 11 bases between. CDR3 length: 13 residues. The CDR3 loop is CASSYFRGWGYTF. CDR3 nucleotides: TGTGCCAGCAGTTACTTCAGGGGTTGGGGCTACACCTTC.

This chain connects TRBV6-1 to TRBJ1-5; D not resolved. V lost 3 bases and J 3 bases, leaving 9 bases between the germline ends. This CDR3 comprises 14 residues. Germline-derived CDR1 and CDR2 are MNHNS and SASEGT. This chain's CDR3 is CASSDYRDNQPQHF. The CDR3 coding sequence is TGTGCCAGCAGTGATTACCGGGACAATCAGCCCCAGCATTTT.

CDR3 residues: CAISAGPTDEQFF. The CDR3 DNA follows: TGTGCCATCAGTGCAGGCCCGACAGATGAGCAGTTCTTC. The chain carries TRBV10-3 and TRBJ2-1; weak D call: TRBD1 (5 bases). The CDR3 has 13 residues. The V end lost 4 bases, the J end lost 8 bases, and 12 bases lay between the germline ends. Germline V CDR1 and CDR2: ENHRY, SYGVKD.

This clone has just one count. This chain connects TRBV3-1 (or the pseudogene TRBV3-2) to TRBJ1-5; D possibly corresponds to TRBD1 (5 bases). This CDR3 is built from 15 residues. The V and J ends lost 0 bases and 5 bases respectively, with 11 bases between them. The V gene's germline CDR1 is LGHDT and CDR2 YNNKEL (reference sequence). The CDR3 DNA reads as TGTGCCAGCAGCCAAGATCTGGGGGGGTATCAGCCCCAGCATTTT. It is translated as CASSQDLGGYQPQHF.

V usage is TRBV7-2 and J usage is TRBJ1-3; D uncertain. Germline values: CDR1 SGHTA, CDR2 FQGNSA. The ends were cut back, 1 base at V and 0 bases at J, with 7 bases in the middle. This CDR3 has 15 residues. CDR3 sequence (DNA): TGTGCCAGCAGCTTAGTTTTACACTCTGGAAACACCATATATTTT. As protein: CASSLVLHSGNTIYF.

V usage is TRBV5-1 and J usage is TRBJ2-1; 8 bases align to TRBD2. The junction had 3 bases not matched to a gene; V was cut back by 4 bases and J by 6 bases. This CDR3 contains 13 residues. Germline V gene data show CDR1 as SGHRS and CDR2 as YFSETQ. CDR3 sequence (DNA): TGCGCCAGCAGCGTTCTAGCGGGCAATGAGCAGTTCTTC. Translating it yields CASSVLAGNEQFF.

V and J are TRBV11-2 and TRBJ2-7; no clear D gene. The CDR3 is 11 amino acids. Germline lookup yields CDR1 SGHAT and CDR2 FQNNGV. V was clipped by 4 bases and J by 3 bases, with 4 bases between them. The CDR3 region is CASSSSYEQYF. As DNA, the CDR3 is TGTGCCAGCAGCTCCAGCTACGAGCAGTACTTC. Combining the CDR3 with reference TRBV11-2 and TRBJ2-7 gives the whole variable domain EAGVAQSPRYKIIEKRQSVAFWCNPISGHATLYWYQQILGQGPKLLIQFQNNGVVDDSQLPKDRFSAERLKGVDSTLKIQPAKLEDSAVYLCASSSSYEQYFGPGTRLTVT.

The CDR3 DNA reads as TGCGCCAGCAGCTTGGAAGGGGGGAACACTGAAGCTTTCTTT. Residues: CASSLEGGNTEAFF. The rearrangement joins TRBV5-1 to TRBJ1-1; a weak D match, TRBD1 (6 bases). The CDR3 is 14 amino acids. Looked up from germline, CDR1 is SGHRS and CDR2 is YFSETQ. Trimming removed 0 bases at V and 1 base at J, with 7 bases between.

The CDR3 spells CASSIGGNEKLFF. Written as DNA, the CDR3 is TGTGCCAGCAGCATAGGGGGTAATGAAAAACTGTTTTTT. This chain links TRBV6-5 with TRBJ1-4; weak D call: TRBD1 (6 bases). The V gene lost 6 bases and the J gene lost 4 bases, with 9 bases spanning the gap. The CDR3 extends over 13 amino acids. The V gene's germline CDR1 is MNHEY and CDR2 SVGAGI.

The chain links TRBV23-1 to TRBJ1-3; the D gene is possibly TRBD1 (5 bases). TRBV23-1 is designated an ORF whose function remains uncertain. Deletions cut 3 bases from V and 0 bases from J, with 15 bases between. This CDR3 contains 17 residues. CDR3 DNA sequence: TGCGCCAGCAGTCAGCCCAGACAGCGAATCTCTGGAAACACCATATATTTT. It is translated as CASSQPRQRISGNTIYF.

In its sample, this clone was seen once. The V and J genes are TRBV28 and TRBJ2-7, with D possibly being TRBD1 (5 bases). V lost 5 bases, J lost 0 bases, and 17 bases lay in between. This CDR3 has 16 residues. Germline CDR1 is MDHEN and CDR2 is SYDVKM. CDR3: CASSLRLDTLSYEQYF. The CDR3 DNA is TGTGCCAGCAGTCTACGACTGGACACCCTCTCCTACGAGCAGTACTTC.

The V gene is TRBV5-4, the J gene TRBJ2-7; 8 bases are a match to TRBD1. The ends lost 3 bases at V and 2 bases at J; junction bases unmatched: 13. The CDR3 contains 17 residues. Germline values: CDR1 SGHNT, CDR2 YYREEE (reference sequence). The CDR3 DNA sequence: TGTGCCAGCAGCTCGCCAACCGACAGGGGCAGGCCCTACGAGCAGTACTTC. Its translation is CASSSPTDRGRPYEQYF.

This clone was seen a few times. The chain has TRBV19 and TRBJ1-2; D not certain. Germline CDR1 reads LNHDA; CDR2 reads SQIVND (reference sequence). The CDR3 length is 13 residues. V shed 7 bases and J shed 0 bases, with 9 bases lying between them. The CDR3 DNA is TGTGCCAGTACCCATACGGCTAACTATGGCTACACCTTC. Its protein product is CASTHTANYGYTF.

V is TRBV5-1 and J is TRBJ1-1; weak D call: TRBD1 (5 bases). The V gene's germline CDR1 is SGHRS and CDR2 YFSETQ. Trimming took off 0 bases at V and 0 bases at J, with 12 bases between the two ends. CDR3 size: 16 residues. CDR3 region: CASSLEQVGMNTEAFF. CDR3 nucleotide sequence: TGCGCCAGCAGCTTGGAACAGGTCGGCATGAACACTGAAGCTTTCTTT.

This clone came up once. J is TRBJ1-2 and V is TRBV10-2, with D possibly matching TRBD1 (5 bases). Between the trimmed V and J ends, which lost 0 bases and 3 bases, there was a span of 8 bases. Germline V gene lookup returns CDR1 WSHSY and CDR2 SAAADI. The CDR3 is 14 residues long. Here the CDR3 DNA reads TGCGCCAGCAGTGAGTCATGGGGGGACTATGGCTACACCTTC. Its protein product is CASSESWGDYGYTF.